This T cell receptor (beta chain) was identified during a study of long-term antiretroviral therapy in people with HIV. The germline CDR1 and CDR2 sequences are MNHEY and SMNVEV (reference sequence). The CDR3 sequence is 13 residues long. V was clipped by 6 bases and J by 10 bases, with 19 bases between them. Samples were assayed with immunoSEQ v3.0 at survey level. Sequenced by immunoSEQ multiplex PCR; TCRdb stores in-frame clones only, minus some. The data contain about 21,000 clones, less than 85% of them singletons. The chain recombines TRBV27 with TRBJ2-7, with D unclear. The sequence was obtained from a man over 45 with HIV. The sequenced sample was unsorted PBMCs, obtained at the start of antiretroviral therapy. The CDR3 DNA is TGTGCCAGCAGGCCCGGGTCCTTTATCCATCAGTACTTC. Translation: CASRPGSFIHQYF.